This T cell receptor beta chain was recorded in a study of blood T cells in healthy people across ages. For the second PCR, which ran for about 7 to 11 cycles, a sample-barcoded 5' primer and a J-beta primer mix were used. TCRdb recomputed calls from the 5' RACE reads with MiXCR, one row per CDR3 protein. In the table there are about 1.5 million distinct CDR3 sequences, roughly two fifths of which are singletons. CDR3 length: 13 amino acids. Germline loops: CDR1 SQVTM, CDR2 ANQGSEA. V was pared by 5 bases and J by 5 bases, with 13 bases between. The study's findings and limits: Possibly, changes in expanded clonotypes were confounded because donor CMV status was unknown. Both higher diversity and more naive CD4+ cells marked long-lived donors when set against aged donors.

Each sample provided at least 6 micrograms of extracted total RNA. Note on this clonotype: Antigen: not known.

The receptor was isolated from a woman younger than 30 in good health. The specimen was blood. The V and J genes are TRBV29-1 and TRBJ2-1, with unresolved D. The DNA for the CDR3 is TGCAGCGTTATTGTTCGATCTGACAATGAGCAGTTCTTC. This codes for CSVIVRSDNEQFF.